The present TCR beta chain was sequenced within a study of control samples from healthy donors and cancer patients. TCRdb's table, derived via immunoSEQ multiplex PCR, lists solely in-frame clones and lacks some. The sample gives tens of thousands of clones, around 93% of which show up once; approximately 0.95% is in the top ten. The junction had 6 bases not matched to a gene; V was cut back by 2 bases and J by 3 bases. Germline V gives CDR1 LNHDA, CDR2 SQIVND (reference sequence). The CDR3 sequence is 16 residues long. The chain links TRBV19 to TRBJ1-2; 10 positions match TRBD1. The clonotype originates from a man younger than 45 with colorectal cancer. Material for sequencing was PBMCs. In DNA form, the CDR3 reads TGTGCCAGTAGTATAACCGGGACAGGGGTGGACTATGGCTACACCTTC. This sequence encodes CASSITGTGVDYGYTF.